This entry features one TCR beta chain sequence. This clone has only one observation. Its antigen has not been determined. Per-base quality was not reported, and no clone a single base away is much larger than it. TCRbeta CDR3 regions were amplified from genomic DNA by means of the immunoSEQ Assay, a bias-controlled multiplex PCR. The published analysis was carried out like this. Nucleated cell counts per sample were estimated from amplification of reference gene primers within the assay. To quantify the absolute abundance of each unique TCRbeta CDR3 rearrangement, sequence reads were collapsed and filtered. For each sample, productive Simpson clonality was calculated as the square root of Simpson's diversity index across productive rearrangements. Here the immuneACCESS table is served through TCRdb, limited to in-frame sequences with V and J called. Missing clones are a known gap in these copies; in checked studies unresolved V genes cover under half, and the rest lacks a known reason. V and J calls and clone size follow that table, whereas D and trimming were derived from the DNA. In this sample the table shows some 300,000 clones, roughly 88% of which occur a single time. Just under 1% of the sample is held by the ten biggest clonotypes.

These data come from a study of blood T cell repertoires in COVID-19 (dated by TCRdb to 2019 to 2021). As for the study more broadly: Collaborator samples came from the United States, Italy and Spain and covered acute and convalescent phases of COVID-19. The prospective study material was composed of cDNA or gDNA derived from T cells, B-cell-depleted T cells, or PBMCs. Subjects who had been exposed to COVID-19, were actively infected with it, or had recovered from it provided the deeply sampled blood TCRbeta repertoires that made up the dataset. A freely available public database, intended as a resource for researchers studying the immune response to SARS-CoV-2, is where the repertoires were released. The samples were drawn from the first 160 participants of the ongoing ImmuneRACE study and from 950 to 1,500 subjects provided by 6 global collaborators. A de-identified subject ID, COVID-19 status, age in years and sex were almost always included in the sample metadata. HLA class I and class II types, where available, came from metadata supplied by the sample provider rather than from assay-based typing. The investigation overall reported the following: The amount of clinical and demographic metadata varied by source and participant and was provided uncurated.

Participants in the prospective study were enrolled through a virtual design, were aged roughly 18 to 100 years, and lived in some 24 United States geographic areas. To assign participants to cohorts, the prospective study relied on clinical history that participants themselves reported in a screening survey and a study questionnaire. Recovered participants in ImmuneRACE Cohort 3 were defined as having two consecutive negative NP/OP PCR tests, clearance from a healthcare professional, or resolution of symptoms. In the prospective study, mobile phlebotomists collected whole blood, serum and a nasopharyngeal or oropharyngeal swab from each participant. Additional blood draws and questionnaires over an approximately two-month period could optionally be provided by prospective study participants. Before DNA extraction, prospective study blood samples were shipped either frozen or at room temperature.

The germline V gene supplies CDR1 MDHEN and CDR2 SYDVKM. Inclusive of the bounding cysteine and phenylalanine, the CDR3 is 18 residues long. The kept DNA is CDR3 alone, 54 bases in frame from the first base. Relative to germline, V is missing 2 bases and J is missing 2 bases, with 9 bases of the junction outside any gene match. This receptor was obtained from a woman aged 25 to 39 who had recovered from COVID-19. The sequencing sample was made of PBMCs or T cells enriched from blood (not recorded which). The V and J segments used are TRBV28 and TRBJ2-1; 10 nucleotides in the junction match TRBD2. The bases read TGTGCCAGCAGTTTAAAAGGAGCGGGGGGGTTTACCTACAATGAGCAGTTCTTC. It is translated as CASSLKGAGGFTYNEQFF.